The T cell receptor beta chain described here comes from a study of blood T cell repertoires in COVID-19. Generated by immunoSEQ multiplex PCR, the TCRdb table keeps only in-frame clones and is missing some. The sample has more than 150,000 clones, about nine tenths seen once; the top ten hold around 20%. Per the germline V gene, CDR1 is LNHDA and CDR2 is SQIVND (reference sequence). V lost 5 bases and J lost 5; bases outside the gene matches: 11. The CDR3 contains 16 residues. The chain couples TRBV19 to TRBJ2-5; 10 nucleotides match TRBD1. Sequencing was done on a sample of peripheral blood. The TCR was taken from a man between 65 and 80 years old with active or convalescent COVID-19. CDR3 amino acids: CASSSNRDRGRETQYF. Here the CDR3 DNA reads TGTGCCAGTAGTTCCAACCGGGACAGGGGAAGGGAGACCCAGTACTTC. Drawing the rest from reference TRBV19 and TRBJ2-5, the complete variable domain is DGGITQSPKYLFRKEGQNVTLSCEQNLNHDAMYWYRQDPGQGLRLIYYSQIVNDFQKGDIAEGYSVSREKKESFPLTVTSAQKNPTAFYLCASSSNRDRGRETQYFGPGTRLLVL.